This T cell receptor beta chain stems from a study of T cell responses to AZD1222 COVID-19 vaccine. Notes on the study in general: Increases in Spike-specific TCR breadth and depth were seen after two AZD1222 doses. Repertoire collection took place solely once the T cell response had peaked. Seropositive AZD1222 recipients at baseline numbered only 6 or 7.

CDR3 size: 14 residues. The ends were cut back, 1 base at V and 6 bases at J, with 10 bases in the middle. Germline V gene lookup returns CDR1 SGHTA and CDR2 FQGNSA. Regarding this clone: Its antigen is as yet unknown.

Profiling relied on immunoSEQ multiplex PCR, and the TCRdb table lists in-frame clones only, not all of them. The sample contains under 150,000 clones, 90% of which appear only once. This clonotype was sampled from an adult in good health. Source: peripheral blood, taken on day 0 of AZD1222 vaccination. The genes are TRBV7-2 and TRBJ2-1; D might be TRBD1 or TRBD2, each matching 5 bases. The CDR3 sequence: CASSLDGGLNEQFF. Written as DNA, the CDR3 is TGTGCCAGCAGCTTAGATGGGGGTCTCAATGAGCAGTTCTTC.